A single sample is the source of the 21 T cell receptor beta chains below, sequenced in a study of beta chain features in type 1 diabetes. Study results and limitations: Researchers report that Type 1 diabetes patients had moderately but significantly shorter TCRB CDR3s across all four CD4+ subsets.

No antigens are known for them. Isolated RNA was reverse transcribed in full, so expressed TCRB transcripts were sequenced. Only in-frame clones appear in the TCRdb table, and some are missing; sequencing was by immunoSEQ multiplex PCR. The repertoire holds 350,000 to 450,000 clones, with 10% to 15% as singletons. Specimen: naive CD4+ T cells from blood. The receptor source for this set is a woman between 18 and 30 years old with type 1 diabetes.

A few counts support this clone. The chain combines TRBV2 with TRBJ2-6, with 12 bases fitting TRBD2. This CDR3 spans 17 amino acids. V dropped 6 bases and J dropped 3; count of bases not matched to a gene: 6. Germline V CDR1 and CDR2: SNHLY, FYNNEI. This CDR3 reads CASRRLAGAGGANVLTF. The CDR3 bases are TGTGCCAGCAGAAGACTAGCGGGAGCTGGTGGGGCCAACGTCCTGACTTTC.

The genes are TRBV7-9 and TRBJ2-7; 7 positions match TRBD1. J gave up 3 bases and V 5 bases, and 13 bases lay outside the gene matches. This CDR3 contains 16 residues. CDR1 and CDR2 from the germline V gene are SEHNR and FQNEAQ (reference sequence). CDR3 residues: CASSDEDRLGYYEQYF. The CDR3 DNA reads TGTGCCAGCAGCGACGAGGACAGGTTGGGATACTACGAGCAGTACTTC.

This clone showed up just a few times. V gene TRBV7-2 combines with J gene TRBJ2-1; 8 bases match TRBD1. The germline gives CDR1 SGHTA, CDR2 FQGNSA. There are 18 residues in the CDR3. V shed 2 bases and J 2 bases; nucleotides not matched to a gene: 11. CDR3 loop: CASSLPPRGRAAYNEQFF. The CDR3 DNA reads TGTGCCAGCAGCTTACCACCCAGGGGGCGAGCTGCCTACAATGAGCAGTTCTTC.

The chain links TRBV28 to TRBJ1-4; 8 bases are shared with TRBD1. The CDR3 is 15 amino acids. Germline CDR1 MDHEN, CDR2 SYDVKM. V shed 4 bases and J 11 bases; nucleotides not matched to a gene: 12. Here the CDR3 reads CASSSSQGAGEKLFF. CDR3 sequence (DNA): TGTGCCAGCAGTTCTAGTCAGGGGGCTGGTGAGAAACTGTTTTTT.

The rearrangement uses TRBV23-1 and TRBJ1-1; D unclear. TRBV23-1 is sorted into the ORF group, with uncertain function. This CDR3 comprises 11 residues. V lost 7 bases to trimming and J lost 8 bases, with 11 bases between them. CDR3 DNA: TGCGCCAGCACGCCACCGGGAGAAGCTTTCTTT. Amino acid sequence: CASTPPGEAFF.

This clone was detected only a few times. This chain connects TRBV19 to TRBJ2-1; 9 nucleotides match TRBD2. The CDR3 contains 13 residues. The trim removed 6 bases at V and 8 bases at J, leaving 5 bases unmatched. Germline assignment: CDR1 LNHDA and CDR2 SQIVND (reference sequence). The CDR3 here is CASSTSGSYEQFF. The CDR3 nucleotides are TGTGCCAGTAGCACTAGCGGGTCGTATGAGCAGTTCTTC. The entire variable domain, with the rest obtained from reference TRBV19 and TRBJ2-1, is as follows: DGGITQSPKYLFRKEGQNVTLSCEQNLNHDAMYWYRQDPGQGLRLIYYSQIVNDFQKGDIAEGYSVSREKKESFPLTVTSAQKNPTAFYLCASSTSGSYEQFFGPGTRLTVL.

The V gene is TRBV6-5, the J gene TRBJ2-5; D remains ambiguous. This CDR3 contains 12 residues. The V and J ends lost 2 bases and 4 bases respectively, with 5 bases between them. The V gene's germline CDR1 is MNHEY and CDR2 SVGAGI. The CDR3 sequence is CASSYGGETQYF. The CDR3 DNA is TGTGCCAGCAGTTACGGCGGAGAGACCCAGTACTTC.

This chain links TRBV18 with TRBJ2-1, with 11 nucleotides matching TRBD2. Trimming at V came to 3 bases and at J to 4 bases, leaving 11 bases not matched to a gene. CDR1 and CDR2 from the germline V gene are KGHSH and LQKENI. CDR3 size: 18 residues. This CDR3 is CASSPRKAGTSGYNEQFF. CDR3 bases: TGTGCCAGCTCACCCCGAAAGGCCGGGACTAGCGGTTACAATGAGCAGTTCTTC.

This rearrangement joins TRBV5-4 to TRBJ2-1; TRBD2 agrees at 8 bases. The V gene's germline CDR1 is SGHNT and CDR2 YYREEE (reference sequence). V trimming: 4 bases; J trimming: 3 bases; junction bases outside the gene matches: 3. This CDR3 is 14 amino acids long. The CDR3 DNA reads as TGTGCCAGCAGCGAGCGGGAGAGCTACAATGAGCAGTTCTTC. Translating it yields CASSERESYNEQFF.

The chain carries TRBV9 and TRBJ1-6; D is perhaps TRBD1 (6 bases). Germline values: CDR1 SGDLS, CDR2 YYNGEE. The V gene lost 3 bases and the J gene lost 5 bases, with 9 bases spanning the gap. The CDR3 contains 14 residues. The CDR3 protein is CASSAAGDNSPLHF. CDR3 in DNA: TGTGCCAGCAGCGCGGCAGGGGATAATTCACCCCTCCACTTT.

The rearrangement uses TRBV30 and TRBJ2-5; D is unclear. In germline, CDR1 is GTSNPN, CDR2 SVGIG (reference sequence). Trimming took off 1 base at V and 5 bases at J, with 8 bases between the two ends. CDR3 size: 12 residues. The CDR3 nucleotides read TGTGCCTGGAGTGGCGTCGGGGAGACCCAGTACTTC. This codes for CAWSGVGETQYF.

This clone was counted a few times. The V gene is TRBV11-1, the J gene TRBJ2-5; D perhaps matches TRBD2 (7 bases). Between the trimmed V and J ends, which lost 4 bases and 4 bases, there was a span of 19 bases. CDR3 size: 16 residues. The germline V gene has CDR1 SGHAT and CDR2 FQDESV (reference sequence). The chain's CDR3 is CASSSHSGGGRETQYF. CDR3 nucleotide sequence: TGTGCCAGCAGCTCCCACTCCGGCGGGGGCCGAGAGACCCAGTACTTC.

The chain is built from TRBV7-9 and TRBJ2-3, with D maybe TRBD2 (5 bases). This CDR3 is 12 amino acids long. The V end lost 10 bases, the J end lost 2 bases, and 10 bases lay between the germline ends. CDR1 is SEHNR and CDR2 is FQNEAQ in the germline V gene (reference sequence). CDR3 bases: TGTGCCACCCGGACTGACACAGATACGCAGTATTTT. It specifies CATRTDTDTQYF.

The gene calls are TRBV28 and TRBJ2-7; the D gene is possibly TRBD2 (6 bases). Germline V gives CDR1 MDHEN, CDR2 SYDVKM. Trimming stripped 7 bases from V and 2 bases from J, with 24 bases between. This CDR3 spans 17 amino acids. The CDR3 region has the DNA TGTGCCAGCATCTTAGCGCGGGGATCCAAAAGACCCTACGAGCAGTACTTC. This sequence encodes CASILARGSKRPYEQYF.

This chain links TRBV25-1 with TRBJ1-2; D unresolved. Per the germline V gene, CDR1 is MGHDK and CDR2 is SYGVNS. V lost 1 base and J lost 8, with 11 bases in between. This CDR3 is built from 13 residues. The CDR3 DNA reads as TGTGCCAGCAGTGAATTTTACAGTGAAGGCTACACCTTC. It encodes CASSEFYSEGYTF.

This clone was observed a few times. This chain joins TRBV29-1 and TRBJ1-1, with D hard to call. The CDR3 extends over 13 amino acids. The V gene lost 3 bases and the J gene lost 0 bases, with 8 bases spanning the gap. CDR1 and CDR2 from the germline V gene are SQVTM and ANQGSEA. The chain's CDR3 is CSVERQLNTEAFF. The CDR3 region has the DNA TGCAGCGTTGAGAGGCAGTTGAACACTGAAGCTTTCTTT.

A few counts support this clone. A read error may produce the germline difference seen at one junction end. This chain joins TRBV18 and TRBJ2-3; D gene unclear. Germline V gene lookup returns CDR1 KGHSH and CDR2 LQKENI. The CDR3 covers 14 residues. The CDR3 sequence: CASSPPGSTDTQYF. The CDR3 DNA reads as TGTGCCAGCTCACCCCCCGGAAGCACAGATACACAGTATTTT.

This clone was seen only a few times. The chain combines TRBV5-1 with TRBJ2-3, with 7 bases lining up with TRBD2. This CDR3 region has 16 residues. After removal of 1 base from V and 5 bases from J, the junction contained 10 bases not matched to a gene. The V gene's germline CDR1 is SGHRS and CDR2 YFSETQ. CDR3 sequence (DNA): TGCGCCAGCAGCTTGCGACTAGCCGCAGCTGGAGATACGCAGTATTTT. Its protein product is CASSLRLAAAGDTQYF.

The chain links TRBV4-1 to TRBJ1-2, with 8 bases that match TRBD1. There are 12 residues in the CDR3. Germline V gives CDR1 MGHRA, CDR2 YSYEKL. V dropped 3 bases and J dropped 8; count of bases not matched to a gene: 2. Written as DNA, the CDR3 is TGCGCCAGCAGCCATGACAGGGGAGGCTACACCTTC. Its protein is CASSHDRGGYTF.

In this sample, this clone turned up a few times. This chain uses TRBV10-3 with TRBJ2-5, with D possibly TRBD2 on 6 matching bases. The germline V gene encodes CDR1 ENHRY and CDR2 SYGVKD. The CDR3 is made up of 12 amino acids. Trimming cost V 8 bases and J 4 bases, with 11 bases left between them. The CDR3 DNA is TGTGCCATCGGAGGGGACCTAGAGACCCAGTACTTC. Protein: CAIGGDLETQYF.

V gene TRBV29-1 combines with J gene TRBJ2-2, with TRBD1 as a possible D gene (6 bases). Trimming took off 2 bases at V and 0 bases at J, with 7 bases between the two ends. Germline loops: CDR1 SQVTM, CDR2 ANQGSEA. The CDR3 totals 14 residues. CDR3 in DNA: TGCAGCGTTGAAAGGACAGCGAACACCGGGGAGCTGTTTTTT. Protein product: CSVERTANTGELFF.